This T cell receptor beta chain is from a study of glioma-infiltrating T cells after dendritic cell vaccination. At the level of the study: The vaccine used monocyte-derived dendritic cells pulsed overnight with autologous tumor lysate. The study, taken as a whole, reports: Estimated pretreatment TIL content predicted outcome after dendritic cell vaccination.

Clones were sequenced by immunoSEQ multiplex PCR, and TCRdb holds only the in-frame ones, with some missing. Seen here are tens of thousands of clones, about 90% observed once, and the top ten hold 3.2%. A remark on this clone: The antigen remains undetermined.

Germline V gives CDR1 SGHRS, CDR2 YFSETQ. The CDR3 is 14 residues long. Trimming cost V 2 bases and J 5 bases, with 13 bases left between them. This clonotype was sampled from a human donor with glioblastoma. The V and J genes are TRBV5-1 and TRBJ1-1; D unclear. The sequencing used blood, collected before dendritic cell vaccination. The CDR3, as DNA: TGCGCCAGCAGCTTTAGCGGTTTTGGAACTGAAGCTTTCTTT. This sequence encodes CASSFSGFGTEAFF.